These T cell receptor beta chains were read from a single sample in a study of cytomegalovirus exposure and HLA in healthy donors. TCRdb's copy holds only in-frame clones and misses some; the assay was immunoSEQ multiplex PCR. This table has about 130,000 clones, roughly a tenth appearing once. The sample taken for sequencing was PBMCs. The receptors were sampled from a woman under 30 in good health and CMV-seropositive. Both conserved end residues are part of each CDR3. D genes are given only for firm matches. Clone size is shown for a subset of rows, as once, few, many or a class of expanded clone.

cdr3_nt cdr3_aa j_call clone_size d_call v_call
TGTGCCAGAAGCTTGGTCGAGGGCTACGAGCAGTACTTC CARSLVEGYEQYF TRBJ2-7 - - TRBV5-4
TGTGCCAGCAGCATACCGGGACAGTACAATGAGCAGTTCTTC CASSIPGQYNEQFF TRBJ2-1 - TRBD1 TRBV5-5
TGTGCCAGCAGCGTTCTTCTACTAGCGGGAGGGTTAAACACCGGGGAGCTGTTTTTT CASSVLLLAGGLNTGELFF TRBJ2-2 few TRBD2 TRBV5-5
TGTGCCAGCAGTGAGAGGGGACTAGCAAGCTACGAGCAGTACTTC CASSERGLASYEQYF TRBJ2-7 - TRBD2 TRBV2
TGTGCCAGCAGCTTGGACAGTAGCACAGATACGCAGTATTTT CASSLDSSTDTQYF TRBJ2-3 few - TRBV11-3
TGTGCCAGCAGCCGCTTCATGGAGGGCACTGAAGCTTTCTTT CASSRFMEGTEAFF TRBJ1-1 - - TRBV5-4
TGTGCCAGCTTCGCGCGGGAGGTGGCAGATACGCAGTATTTT CASFAREVADTQYF TRBJ2-3 few TRBD2 TRBV6-5
TGTGCCAGCAGTTTCGCATCTAGTGCGTACGAGCAGTACTTC CASSFASSAYEQYF TRBJ2-7 few - TRBV27
TGTGCCAGCAGTGAAGGGGGGCAGGGTAGGACCCAGTACTTC CASSEGGQGRTQYF TRBJ2-5 few - TRBV6-1
TGTGCCAGCAGCATAGGACAGGGCTACGAGCAGTACTTC CASSIGQGYEQYF TRBJ2-7 - TRBD1 TRBV11-3
TGTGCCAGCAGCCTCGGGACAGCCCCCTACGAGCAGTACTTC CASSLGTAPYEQYF TRBJ2-7 few TRBD1 TRBV7-9
TGTGCCAGCAGGGAGGATGGGGGGGGCGGGACTGAAGCTTTCTTT CASREDGGGGTEAFF TRBJ1-1 few - TRBV6-1
TGCGCCAGCAGCTCCGGACAGGGCCTCTACGAGCAGTACTTC CASSSGQGLYEQYF TRBJ2-7 few TRBD1 TRBV5-1
TGTGCCTGGAGTGTGGGTAGCGGGACCTACGAGCAGTACTTC CAWSVGSGTYEQYF TRBJ2-7 - TRBD2 TRBV30
TGTGCCAGCAGCTCCTATCTCAGGGGAACTGAAGCTTTCTTT CASSSYLRGTEAFF TRBJ1-1 - - TRBV7-2
TGTGCCAGCAGCGGAGGGGAAAAACTGTTTTTT CASSGGEKLFF TRBJ1-4 few - TRBV9
TGTGCCAGCGGTACAGACACCACCTACGAGCAGTACTTC CASGTDTTYEQYF TRBJ2-7 few - TRBV28
TGCGCCAGCAGCTTGGAGTCGGAGGTTTTTGGGAATGAGCAGTTCTTC CASSLESEVFGNEQFF TRBJ2-1 - - TRBV5-1
TGTGCCAGCTCCCAGCCAGGTGAAGCTTTCTTT CASSQPGEAFF TRBJ1-1 - - TRBV7-2
TGTGCCTGGAGTGGAGGATTTTGGACTGAAGCTTTCTTT CAWSGGFWTEAFF TRBJ1-1 few - TRBV30
TGCGCCAGCAGCCAAGTCCCAGTCCTCGGGAACGAGCAGTACTTC CASSQVPVLGNEQYF TRBJ2-7 - - TRBV4-1
TGTGCCAGCAGGAGACAGGGGACTAATGAAAAACTGTTTTTT CASRRQGTNEKLFF TRBJ1-4 few TRBD1 TRBV28
TGTGCCAGCAGTGCCGGAGGGGGGGCGGCGGACACCATATATTTT CASSAGGGAADTIYF TRBJ1-3 - - TRBV6-1
TGTGCCAGCAGTGACGACGGGGGTAGCTCCTACGAGCAGTACTTC CASSDDGGSSYEQYF TRBJ2-7 - - TRBV6-1
TGTGCCAGCAGTTTACGGACAGGGTTGTCCTACGAGCAGTACTTC CASSLRTGLSYEQYF TRBJ2-7 few TRBD1 TRBV27
TGTGCCATCAGCGGAAGCGGGAGCTTGTACAATGAGCAGTTCTTC CAISGSGSLYNEQFF TRBJ2-1 few TRBD2 TRBV10-3
TGTGCCTCCCTAAGGACTAGCGGGAGGGCCGGGCCAGATACGCAGTATTTT CASLRTSGRAGPDTQYF TRBJ2-3 - TRBD2 TRBV30
TGTGCCAGCAGTTCTAGCGGGAGAGAGAACACCGGGGAGCTGTTTTTT CASSSSGRENTGELFF TRBJ2-2 many TRBD2 TRBV28
TGCGCCAGCAGTTTCTCTACTAGCGGGAGCGGCGAGCAGTACTTC CASSFSTSGSGEQYF TRBJ2-7 - TRBD2 TRBV5-1
TGTGCCAGCAATCGGGAGGGGGCTAATGAAAAACTGTTTTTT CASNREGANEKLFF TRBJ1-4 - - TRBV9
TGTGCCAGTCACGGCGAGCAGTACTTC CASHGEQYF TRBJ2-7 - - TRBV5-8
TGTGCCAGCAGGGCTACAGGGGTGGGAGGAAACACCATATATTTT CASRATGVGGNTIYF TRBJ1-3 - TRBD1 TRBV6-1
TGTGCCAGCATTTTGACGGGGGGATCCACCCGGGAGCTGTTTTTT CASILTGGSTRELFF TRBJ2-2 few TRBD2 TRBV5-6
TGTGCCAGCAGCCCTGGACAGGGGGCGACTGAAGCTTTCTTT CASSPGQGATEAFF TRBJ1-1 - TRBD1 TRBV7-9
TGTGCCAGCAGCCCCGAACTAGCGGGAGGATACGAGCAGTACTTC CASSPELAGGYEQYF TRBJ2-7 - TRBD2 TRBV11-2
TGTGCCAGCAGCTTGGGTTCTGAATTAGTCGACATTTACAATGAGCAGTTCTTC CASSLGSELVDIYNEQFF TRBJ2-1 few - TRBV5-4
TGTGCCAGCAGTCGGGGGGGAATGGGCTACACCTTC CASSRGGMGYTF TRBJ1-2 few - TRBV27
TGTGCCAGTCGGACAGGGGACAGCCACGAGCAGTACTTC CASRTGDSHEQYF TRBJ2-7 few TRBD1 TRBV14
TGTGCCACCAATCCGGGAGATTCCTACGAGCAGTACTTC CATNPGDSYEQYF TRBJ2-7 few - TRBV15
TGCGCCAGCAGCTCACAGGGAAGCCCCTACGAGCAGTACTTC CASSSQGSPYEQYF TRBJ2-7 few - TRBV5-1
TGTGCCAGCAGCTCAGGGGGGAGCGGGTCCTCCTACGAGCAGTACTTC CASSSGGSGSSYEQYF TRBJ2-7 - - TRBV11-3
TGTGCCAGCAGCGACCCGGGACACCCAATGGGGGGCTACACCTTC CASSDPGHPMGGYTF TRBJ1-2 - - TRBV5-4
TGTGCCTGGAGTGTACTAGGAAGGGCCTATGAGCAGTTCTTC CAWSVLGRAYEQFF TRBJ2-1 - - TRBV30
TGTGCCAGCAGCTTTTACCGAACGGCGAACACCGGGGAGCTGTTTTTT CASSFYRTANTGELFF TRBJ2-2 few - TRBV11-2
TGTGCCAGCAGTTACTCGAAGGGACAGACGTTCACCTTC CASSYSKGQTFTF TRBJ1-2 - TRBD1 TRBV6-5
TGCGCCAGCAGGGCACAGGGGGCTGGGGCCAACGTCCTGACTTTC CASRAQGAGANVLTF TRBJ2-6 - TRBD1 TRBV10-2
TGTGCCAGCAGTGACTCGGGAGGCACAGATACGCAGTATTTT CASSDSGGTDTQYF TRBJ2-3 few - TRBV6-4
TGTGCCAGCAGGGGTACAGGGACAACTAATGAAAAACTGTTTTTT CASRGTGTTNEKLFF TRBJ1-4 - - TRBV5-4
TGTGCCAGCAGCTTTACTAGCGGAGCCACCGGGGAGCTGTTTTTT CASSFTSGATGELFF TRBJ2-2 - TRBD2 TRBV7-2
TGTGCCAGCACGACAGGGGATAGCAATCAGCCCCAGCATTTT CASTTGDSNQPQHF TRBJ1-5 - TRBD1 TRBV2
TGTGCCAGCAAGCCCACGGAGGGCTTCAATCAGCCCCAGCATTTT CASKPTEGFNQPQHF TRBJ1-5 few - TRBV2
TGTGCCAGTAGTATGACAGGGGAGAATCAGCCCCAGCATTTT CASSMTGENQPQHF TRBJ1-5 - TRBD1 TRBV19
TGTGCCAGCAGCCAAGATGGACTAGCGGGAGGCAATGAGCAGTTCTTC CASSQDGLAGGNEQFF TRBJ2-1 many TRBD2 TRBV4-2
TGTGCCACCAGCGGACAGGGAAACACTGAAGCTTTCTTT CATSGQGNTEAFF TRBJ1-1 few TRBD1 TRBV15
TGCGCCAGCAGCCAGATCGGGAACACTGAAGCTTTCTTT CASSQIGNTEAFF TRBJ1-1 - - TRBV4-1
TGCGCCAGCAGGGGTCGGGCAGGAGGGACCGGGGAGCTGTTTTTT CASRGRAGGTGELFF TRBJ2-2 few - TRBV5-1
TGTGCCAGCAGCTTGGGGGGACTAACCTACGAGCAGTACTTC CASSLGGLTYEQYF TRBJ2-7 - TRBD2 TRBV7-9
TGTGCCAGCAGGCCCTCAGGGTTAGATACGCAGTATTTT CASRPSGLDTQYF TRBJ2-3 few - TRBV7-2
TGTGCCAGCAGTTCCCCTGCGGAGGAAGCTTTCTTT CASSSPAEEAFF TRBJ1-1 - - TRBV6-5